Listed below are T cell receptor beta chains from one sample, sequenced in a study of control samples from healthy donors and cancer patients. Sequenced by immunoSEQ multiplex PCR; TCRdb stores in-frame clones only, minus some. The sample holds some 95,000 clones; around three quarters are singletons and the top ten take 8% to 11%. Sequencing used blood. The receptors originated from a woman between 25 and 40 years old in good health. CDR3s include the opening cysteine and the closing phenylalanine or tryptophan. D genes are given only for firm matches. Expanded clones get a size class; other rows say once, few or many, or leave the size out.

>TRBJ1-1|TRBV5-8|-|-
TGTGCCAGCAGCTATATAAAGACAGGCCCCACTGAAGCTTTCTTT
CASSYIKTGPTEAFF
>TRBJ2-7|TRBV30|once|-
TGTGCCTGGAGCGAGGGTGTCTACGAGCAGTACTTC
CAWSEGVYEQYF
>TRBJ2-3|TRBV21-1|once|-
TGTGCCAGCAGCAAAGAATTAGATCCTGGGAATACGCAGTATTTT
CASSKELDPGNTQYF
>TRBJ1-6|TRBV3-1/TRBV3-2|once|-
TGTGCCAGCAGTGGGGGCTTGGGCTATAATTCACCCCTCCACTTT
CASSGGLGYNSPLHF
>TRBJ1-1|TRBV16|-|TRBD1
TGTGCCAGCAGCCAGTTACAGGGGCGAGGCACTGAAGCTTTCTTT
CASSQLQGRGTEAFF
>TRBJ1-5|TRBV19|-|TRBD1
TGTGCCAGTAGTAGGGACAGAGTTCCTCAGCCCCAGCATTTT
CASSRDRVPQPQHF
>TRBJ2-7|TRBV7-2|-|-
TGTGCCAGCAGCCCGGGGGGCCTTTCCGAGCAGTACTTC
CASSPGGLSEQYF
>TRBJ1-5|TRBV6-6|once|-
TGTGCCAGCAGTTTCAAGGGTAGCAATCAGCCCCAGCATTTT
CASSFKGSNQPQHF
>TRBJ2-7|TRBV10-2|-|-
TGCGCCAGCACCTCTCAGGGGGGCGGCTACGAGCAGTACTTC
CASTSQGGGYEQYF
>TRBJ1-1|TRBV3-1/TRBV3-2|-|-
TGTGCCAGCAGCCAAGAGGAGACTGAAGCTTTCTTT
CASSQEETEAFF
>TRBJ2-1|TRBV9|-|-
TGTGCCAGCAGCTACGATAGCTCCTACAATGAGCAGTTCTTC
CASSYDSSYNEQFF
>TRBJ1-2|TRBV2|-|-
TGTGCCAGCAGTTCTACTCAGGGGACCTATGGCTACACCTTC
CASSSTQGTYGYTF
>TRBJ2-4|TRBV3-1/TRBV3-2|-|-
TGTGCCAGCAGCCAACCACGGGGGCCGGTAGGGAACCTAGCCAAAAACATTCAGTACTTC
CASSQPRGPVGNLAKNIQYF
>TRBJ2-7|TRBV7-2|-|TRBD2
TGTGCCAGCAGCTCGACTAGCGGAAACTACGAGCAGTACTTC
CASSSTSGNYEQYF
>TRBJ1-3|TRBV19|-|-
TGTGCCAGTAGTATTACCTCTGGAAACACCATATATTTT
CASSITSGNTIYF
>TRBJ2-2|TRBV19|-|TRBD1
TGTGCCAGTAGAACCAGCCCAGGGACAGGGAGCAGCCCCGGGGAGCTGTTTTTT
CASRTSPGTGSSPGELFF
>TRBJ1-2|TRBV5-1|-|-
TGCGCCAGCAGCTTAGATGAGGGGGGCTACACCTTC
CASSLDEGGYTF
>TRBJ2-7|TRBV5-6|-|-
TGTGCCAGCAGCGGGGACTACGAGCAGTACTTC
CASSGDYEQYF
>TRBJ1-2|TRBV15|-|TRBD1
TGTGCCACCAGCAGAGGGGACAGGGGTTTAGAGGGCTACACCTTC
CATSRGDRGLEGYTF
>TRBJ2-5|TRBV6-2/TRBV6-3|-|TRBD1
TGTGCCAGCAGTTACTCGGGACAGGGGGGGACCCAGTACTTC
CASSYSGQGGTQYF
>TRBJ1-5|TRBV15|once|TRBD1
TGTGCCACCAGCATGGGGACAGGGGGATTTAGCAATCAGCCCCAGCATTTT
CATSMGTGGFSNQPQHF
>TRBJ1-6|TRBV10-2|many|-
TGCGCCAGCAGTGAGAATCCCAGCTCCTATAATTCACCCCTCCACTTT
CASSENPSSYNSPLHF